What follows is one TCR beta chain and its context. This record belongs to a study of blood T cell repertoires in COVID-19. Looking at the study overall: The analysed material was cDNA or gDNA that came from T cells, B-cell-depleted T cells, or PBMCs.

Individuals aged roughly 18 to 100 years were recruited from 20 to 25 US areas. Donors were grouped by their self-reported clinical history. Donors in Cohort 3 who had recovered were those with two negative PCRs, healthcare professional clearance, or resolution of their symptoms. Clones were sequenced by immunoSEQ multiplex PCR, and TCRdb holds only the in-frame ones, with some missing. This sample has 350,000 to 450,000 clones; roughly nine tenths occur once, and the top ten carry less than 2%. V lost 9 bases and J lost 1, with 13 bases in between. Germline V CDR1 and CDR2: MNHEY, SMNVEV (reference sequence). The CDR3 consists of 14 residues.

Sequencing input: PBMCs or T cells enriched from blood (not recorded which). This clonotype was sampled from a woman in her twenties or thirties who had recovered from COVID-19. The rearrangement links TRBV27 to TRBJ1-3, with D tentatively TRBD1 (5 bases). The CDR3 region has the DNA TGTGCCAGTCGAACGGGGGAGTCTGGAAACACCATATATTTT. It is translated as CASRTGESGNTIYF.